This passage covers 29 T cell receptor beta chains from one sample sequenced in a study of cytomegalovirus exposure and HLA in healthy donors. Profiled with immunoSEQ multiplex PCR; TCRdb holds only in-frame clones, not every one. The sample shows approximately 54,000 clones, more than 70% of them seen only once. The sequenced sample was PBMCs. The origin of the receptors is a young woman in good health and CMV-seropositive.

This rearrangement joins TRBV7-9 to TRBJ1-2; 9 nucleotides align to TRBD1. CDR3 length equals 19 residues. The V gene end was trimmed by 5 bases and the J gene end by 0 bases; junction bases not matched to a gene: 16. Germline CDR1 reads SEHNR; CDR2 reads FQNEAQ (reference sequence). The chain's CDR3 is CASSAPLAQGAVPNYGYTF. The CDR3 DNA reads TGTGCCAGCAGCGCCCCTCTGGCACAGGGGGCCGTTCCTAACTATGGCTACACCTTC.

The CDR3 nucleotides read TGCGCCAGCAGCTCGACAGGGGTAAACACCGGGGAGCTGTTTTTT. Its translation is CASSSTGVNTGELFF. The chain carries TRBV5-1 and TRBJ2-2, with 8 bases matching TRBD1. The CDR3 has 15 residues. V lost 3 bases to trimming and J lost 2 bases; unmatched junction nucleotides: 3. Germline assignment: CDR1 SGHRS and CDR2 YFSETQ.

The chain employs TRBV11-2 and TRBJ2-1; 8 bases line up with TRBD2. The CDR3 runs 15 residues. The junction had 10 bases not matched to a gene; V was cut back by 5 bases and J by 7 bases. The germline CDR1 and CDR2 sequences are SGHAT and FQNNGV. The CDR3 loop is CASSGREGNINEQFF. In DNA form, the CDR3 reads TGTGCCAGCAGCGGACGGGAGGGAAACATTAATGAGCAGTTCTTC.

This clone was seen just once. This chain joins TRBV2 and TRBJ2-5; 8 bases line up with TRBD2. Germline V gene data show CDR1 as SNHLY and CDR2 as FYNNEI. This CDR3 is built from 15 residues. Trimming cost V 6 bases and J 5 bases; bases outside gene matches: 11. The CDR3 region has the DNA TGTGCCAGCAGCACAGGGAGCCGGGGGGGGGAGACCCAGTACTTC. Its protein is CASSTGSRGGETQYF.

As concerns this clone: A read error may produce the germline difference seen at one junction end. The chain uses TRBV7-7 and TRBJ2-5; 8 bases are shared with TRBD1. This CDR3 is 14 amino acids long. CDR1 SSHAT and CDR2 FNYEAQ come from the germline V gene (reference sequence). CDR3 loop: CASSLAQGARAQYF. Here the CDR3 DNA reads TGTGCTAGCAGCTTAGCCCAGGGGGCAAGGGCCCAGTACTTC.

The CDR3 nucleotides are TGTGCCAGCAGTTTTGGCAGGGTCGGGGGTCAAGAGACCCAGTACTTC. Amino acid sequence: CASSFGRVGGQETQYF. The chain carries TRBV27 and TRBJ2-5, with a tentative D call TRBD2 (6 bases). The germline gives CDR1 MNHEY, CDR2 SMNVEV (reference sequence). The length of the CDR3 is 16 residues. V lost 3 bases to trimming and J lost 2 bases, with 16 bases between them.

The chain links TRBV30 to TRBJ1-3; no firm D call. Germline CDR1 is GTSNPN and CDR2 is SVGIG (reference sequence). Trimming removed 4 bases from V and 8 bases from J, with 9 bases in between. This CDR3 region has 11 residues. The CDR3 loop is CAWTRSHTIYF. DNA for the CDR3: TGTGCCTGGACCAGGTCACACACCATATATTTT.

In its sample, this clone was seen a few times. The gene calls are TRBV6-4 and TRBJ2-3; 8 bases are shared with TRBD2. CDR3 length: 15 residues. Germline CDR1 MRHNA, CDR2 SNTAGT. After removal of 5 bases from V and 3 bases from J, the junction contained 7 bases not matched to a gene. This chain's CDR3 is CASSLSSGDTDTQYF. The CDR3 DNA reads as TGTGCCAGCAGTCTTAGTAGCGGGGATACAGATACGCAGTATTTT.

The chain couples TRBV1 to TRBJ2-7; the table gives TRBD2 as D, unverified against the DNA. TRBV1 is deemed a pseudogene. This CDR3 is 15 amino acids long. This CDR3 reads CTSSPLPSDPWEQYF. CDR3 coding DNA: TGCACCAGCAGCCCCTTGCCTAGCGACCCGTGGGAGCAGTACTTC.

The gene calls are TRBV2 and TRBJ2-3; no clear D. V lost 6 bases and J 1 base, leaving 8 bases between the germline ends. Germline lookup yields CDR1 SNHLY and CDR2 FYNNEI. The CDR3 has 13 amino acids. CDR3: CASSELGTDTQYF. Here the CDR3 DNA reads TGTGCCAGCAGCGAGCTCGGCACAGATACGCAGTATTTT.

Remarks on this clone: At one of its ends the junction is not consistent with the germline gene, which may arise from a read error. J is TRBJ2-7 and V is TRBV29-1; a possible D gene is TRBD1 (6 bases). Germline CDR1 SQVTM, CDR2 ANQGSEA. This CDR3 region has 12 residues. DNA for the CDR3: TGCAGCGTTGAAGAGGTAATGGGGGACATCAACTTC. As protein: CSVEEVMGDINF.

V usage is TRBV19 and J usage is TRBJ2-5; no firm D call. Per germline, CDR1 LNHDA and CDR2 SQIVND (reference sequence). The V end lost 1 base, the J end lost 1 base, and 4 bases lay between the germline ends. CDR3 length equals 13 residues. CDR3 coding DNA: TGTGCCAGTAGTATAGTGGCCCAAGAGACCCAGTACTTC. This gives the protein CASSIVAQETQYF.

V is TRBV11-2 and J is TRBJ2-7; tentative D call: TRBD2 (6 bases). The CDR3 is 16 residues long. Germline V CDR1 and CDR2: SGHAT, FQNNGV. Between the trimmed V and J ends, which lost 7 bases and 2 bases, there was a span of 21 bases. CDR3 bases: TGTGCCAGCAACACCCCACTGGGTAGCGGCACCTACGAGCAGTACTTC. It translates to CASNTPLGSGTYEQYF. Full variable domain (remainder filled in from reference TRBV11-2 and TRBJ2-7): EAGVAQSPRYKIIEKRQSVAFWCNPISGHATLYWYQQILGQGPKLLIQFQNNGVVDDSQLPKDRFSAERLKGVDSTLKIQPAKLEDSAVYLCASNTPLGSGTYEQYFGPGTRLTVT.

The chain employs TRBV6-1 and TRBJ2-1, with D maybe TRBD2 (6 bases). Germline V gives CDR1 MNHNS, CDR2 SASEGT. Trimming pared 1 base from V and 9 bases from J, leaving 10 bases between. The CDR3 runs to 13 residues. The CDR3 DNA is TGTGCCAGCAGTGAAGAAGGAGGGTCTGAGCAGTTCTTC. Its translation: CASSEEGGSEQFF.

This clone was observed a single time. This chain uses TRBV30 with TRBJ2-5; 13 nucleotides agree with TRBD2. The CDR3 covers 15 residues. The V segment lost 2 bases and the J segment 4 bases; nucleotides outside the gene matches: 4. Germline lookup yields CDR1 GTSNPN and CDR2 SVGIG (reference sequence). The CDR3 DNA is TGTGCCTGGAGTAGACTAGCGGGGGGCCGAGAGACCCAGTACTTC. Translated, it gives CAWSRLAGGRETQYF. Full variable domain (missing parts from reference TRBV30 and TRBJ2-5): SQTIHQWPATLVQPVGSPLSLECTVEGTSNPNLYWYRQAAGRGLQLLFYSVGIGQISSEVPQNLSASRPQDRQFILSSKKLLLSDSGFYLCAWSRLAGGRETQYFGPGTRLLVL.

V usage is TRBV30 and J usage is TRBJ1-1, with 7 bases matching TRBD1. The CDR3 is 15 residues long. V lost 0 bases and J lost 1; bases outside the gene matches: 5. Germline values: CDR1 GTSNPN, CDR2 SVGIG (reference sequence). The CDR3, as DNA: TGTGCCTGGAGTGTAGCGGCAGGGGGGAACACTGAAGCTTTCTTT. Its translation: CAWSVAAGGNTEAFF.

The CDR3: CASKSHTSYEQYF. The CDR3 DNA follows: TGTGCCAGTAAGTCCCACACCTCCTACGAGCAGTACTTC. The chain uses TRBV19 and TRBJ2-7; D unresolved. The CDR3 has 13 residues. From germline, CDR1 is LNHDA and CDR2 SQIVND (reference sequence). Trimming took 7 bases from V and 0 from J, leaving 10 bases between them.

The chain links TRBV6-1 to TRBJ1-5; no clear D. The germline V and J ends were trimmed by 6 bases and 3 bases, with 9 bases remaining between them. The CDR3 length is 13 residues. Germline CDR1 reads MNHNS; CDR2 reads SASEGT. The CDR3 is CASSYSFNQPQHF. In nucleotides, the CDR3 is TGTGCCAGCAGCTACAGTTTCAATCAGCCCCAGCATTTT.

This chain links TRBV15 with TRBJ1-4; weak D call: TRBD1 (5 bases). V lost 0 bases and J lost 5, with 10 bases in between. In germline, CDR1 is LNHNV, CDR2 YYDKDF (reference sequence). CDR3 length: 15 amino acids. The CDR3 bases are TGTGCCACCAGCAGAGATAAGGGGCAGAATGAAAAACTGTTTTTT. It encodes CATSRDKGQNEKLFF.

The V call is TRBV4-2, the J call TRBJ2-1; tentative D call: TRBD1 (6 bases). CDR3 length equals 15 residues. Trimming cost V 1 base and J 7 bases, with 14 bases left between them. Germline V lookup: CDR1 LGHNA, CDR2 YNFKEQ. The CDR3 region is CASSQVGGRGNEQFF. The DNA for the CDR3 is TGTGCCAGCAGCCAAGTTGGGGGCCGAGGAAATGAGCAGTTCTTC.

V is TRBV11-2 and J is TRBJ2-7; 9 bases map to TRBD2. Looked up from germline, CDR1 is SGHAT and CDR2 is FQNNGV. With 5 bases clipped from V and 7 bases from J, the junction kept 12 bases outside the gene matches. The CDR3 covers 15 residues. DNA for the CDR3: TGTGCCAGCAGCACCCCGGGACTAGCCCGAAGTGAGCAGTACTTC. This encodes CASSTPGLARSEQYF.

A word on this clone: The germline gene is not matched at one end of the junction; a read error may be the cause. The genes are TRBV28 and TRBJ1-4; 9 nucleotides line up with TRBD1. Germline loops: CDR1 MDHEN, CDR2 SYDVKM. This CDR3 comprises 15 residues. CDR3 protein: CASSPHGQGNGKLFF. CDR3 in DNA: TGTGCCAGCAGTCCCCACGGACAGGGGAATGGAAAACTGTTTTTT.

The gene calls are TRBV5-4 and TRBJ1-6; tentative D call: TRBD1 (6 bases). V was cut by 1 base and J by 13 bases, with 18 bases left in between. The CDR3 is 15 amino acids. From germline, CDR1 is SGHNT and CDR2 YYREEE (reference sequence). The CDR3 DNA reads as TGTGCCAGCAGCTTGACAGGGCTAGGGTATCATCCCCTCCACTTT. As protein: CASSLTGLGYHPLHF.

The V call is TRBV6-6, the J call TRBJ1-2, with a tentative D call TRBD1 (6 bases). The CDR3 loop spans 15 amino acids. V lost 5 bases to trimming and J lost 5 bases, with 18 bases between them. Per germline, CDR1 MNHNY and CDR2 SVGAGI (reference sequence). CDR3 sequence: CASSPRAGERYGYTF. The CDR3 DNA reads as TGTGCCAGCAGTCCCAGGGCAGGGGAGCGGTATGGCTACACCTTC.

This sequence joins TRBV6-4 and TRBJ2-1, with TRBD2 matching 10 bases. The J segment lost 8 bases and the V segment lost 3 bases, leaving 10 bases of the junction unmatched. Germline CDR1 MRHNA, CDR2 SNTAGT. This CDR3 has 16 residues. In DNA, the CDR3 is TGTGCCAGCAGTGATGGTGACGTAGCGGGGGGCCATGAGCAGTTCTTC. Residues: CASSDGDVAGGHEQFF.

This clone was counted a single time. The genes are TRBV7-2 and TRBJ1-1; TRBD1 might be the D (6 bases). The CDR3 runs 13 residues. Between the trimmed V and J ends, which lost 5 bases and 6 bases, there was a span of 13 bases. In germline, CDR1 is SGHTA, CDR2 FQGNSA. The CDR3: CASSLQGGAEAFF. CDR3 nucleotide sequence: TGTGCCAGCAGCCTACAGGGAGGGGCTGAAGCTTTCTTT.

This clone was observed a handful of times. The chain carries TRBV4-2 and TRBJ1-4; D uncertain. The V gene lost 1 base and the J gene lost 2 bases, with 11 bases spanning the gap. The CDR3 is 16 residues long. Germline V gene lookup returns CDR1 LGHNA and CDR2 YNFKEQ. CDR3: CASSQGAQGTNEKLFF. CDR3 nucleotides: TGTGCCAGCAGCCAAGGGGCCCAAGGCACTAATGAAAAACTGTTTTTT.

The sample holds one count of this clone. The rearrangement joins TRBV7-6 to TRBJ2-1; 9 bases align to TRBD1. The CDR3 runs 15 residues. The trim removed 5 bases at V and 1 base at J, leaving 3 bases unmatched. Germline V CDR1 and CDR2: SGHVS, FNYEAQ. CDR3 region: CASSQQGASYNEQFF. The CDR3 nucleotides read TGTGCCAGCAGCCAACAGGGGGCGTCCTACAATGAGCAGTTCTTC.

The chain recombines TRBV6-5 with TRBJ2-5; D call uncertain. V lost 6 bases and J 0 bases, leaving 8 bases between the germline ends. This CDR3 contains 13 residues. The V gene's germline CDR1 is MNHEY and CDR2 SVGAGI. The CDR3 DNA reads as TGTGCCAGCAGGTATTACAACCAAGAGACCCAGTACTTC. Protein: CASRYYNQETQYF.